These T cell receptor beta chains were read from a single sample in a study of cytomegalovirus exposure and HLA in healthy donors. The data were produced by immunoSEQ multiplex PCR, yet TCRdb's version contains in-frame clones alone and is incomplete. Of some 89,000 clones in the sample, 80% to 90% were seen once. Sequenced: PBMCs. The source is a woman in her twenties or thirties in good health and CMV-seronegative. Both conserved end residues are part of each CDR3. A D gene is named only where the DNA matches it firmly. Size tells how often a clone was seen (once, few, many) or the class of an expanded clone, and some rows leave it out.

TRBJ1-6	14	TRBV6-6	.	.	TGTGCCAGCAGGGGGGCATCAGATAATTCACCCCTCCACTTT	CASRGASDNSPLHF
TRBJ2-3	15	TRBV10-3	.	.	TGTGCCATCAAGGTCTCAGCGGGTCTCCCAGATACGCAGTATTTT	CAIKVSAGLPDTQYF
TRBJ2-1	15	TRBV6-5	TRBD1	.	TGTGCCAGCAGTTACGGGGGACAGTCGGTACATGAGCAGTTCTTC	CASSYGGQSVHEQFF
TRBJ2-5	16	TRBV28	TRBD2	.	TGTGCCAGCAGTTTATACTCGGGGTCCGGGGGGGAGACCCAGTACTTC	CASSLYSGSGGETQYF
TRBJ2-3	14	TRBV11-2	.	.	TGTGCCAGCAGCTTAGATCCCTCCACAGATACGCAGTATTTT	CASSLDPSTDTQYF
TRBJ1-4	16	TRBV7-3	.	.	TGTGCCAGCAGCCGACCCCGGCGAGGCACTAATGAAAAACTGTTTTTT	CASSRPRRGTNEKLFF
TRBJ2-3	14	TRBV7-3	.	.	TGTGCCAGCAGCTTAAGCGGGGGCACAGATACGCAGTATTTT	CASSLSGGTDTQYF
TRBJ2-3	17	TRBV10-2	TRBD2	.	TGCGCCAGCAGTGAGAGGTTTCTAGCGGGAGGGCCAGATACGCAGTATTTT	CASSERFLAGGPDTQYF
TRBJ1-2	14	TRBV30	.	few	TGTGCCTGGAGTGTCGGGTCCAACAACTATGGCTACACCTTC	CAWSVGSNNYGYTF
TRBJ2-4	15	TRBV9	.	.	TGTGCCAGCAGCGTTGGGGACTCGCCCAAAAACATTCAGTACTTC	CASSVGDSPKNIQYF
TRBJ2-7	13	TRBV6-1	.	.	TGTGCCACTAGGGGGGGAGGGCCTTACGAGCAGTACTTC	CATRGGGPYEQYF
TRBJ2-3	14	TRBV28	.	.	TGTGCCAGCAGAGAAAGAGATTACTTTGATACGCAGTATTTT	CASRERDYFDTQYF
TRBJ1-2	13	TRBV30	.	.	TGTGCCTGGAGTGTACGAGGAGGGAATGGCTACACCTTC	CAWSVRGGNGYTF
TRBJ1-2	14	TRBV19	.	once	TGTGCCAGTAGTATAGATACGGGGATCTATGGCTACACCTTC	CASSIDTGIYGYTF
TRBJ1-5	13	TRBV28	.	few	TGTGGCCTAAGCAGGGGCTACAATCAGCCCCAGCATTTT	CGLSRGYNQPQHF
TRBJ1-6	15	TRBV11-2	.	.	TGTGCCAGCCGGGGTGGGCGGGGGCGCGCTTCACCCCTCCACTTT	CASRGGRGRASPLHF
TRBJ2-2	15	TRBV7-2	.	.	TGTGCCAGTAGCCCAAGCCCCAACCCAGGGCGGGAGCTGTTTTTT	CASSPSPNPGRELFF
TRBJ2-3	16	TRBV11-2	.	.	TGTGCCAGCAGCTTAGCGGCAGGGGCAAGCACAGATACGCAGTATTTT	CASSLAAGASTDTQYF
TRBJ2-1	15	TRBV5-1	TRBD1	few	TGCGCCAGCAGCCGCCGGGACAGGGGGCTAGGTGAGCAGTTCTTC	CASSRRDRGLGEQFF
TRBJ2-1	17	TRBV7-3	.	few	TGTGCCAGCAGCTTAGGTTTTTTAGCGGCCCTTGAAGATGAGCAGTTCTTC	CASSLGFLAALEDEQFF
TRBJ2-1	14	TRBV30	.	.	TGTGCCTGGAGCCCGGGACAGTGGGGGGCTGAGCAGTTCTTC	CAWSPGQWGAEQFF
TRBJ1-5	14	TRBV10-3	TRBD1	once	TGTGCCATCAGTGCGGGACAGGGGATGCGACCCCAGCATTTT	CAISAGQGMRPQHF
TRBJ1-2	17	TRBV5-1	.	.	TGCGCCAGCAGCTTGGGGGCAGGGGTTTTGAGGGCCTATGGCTACACCTTC	CASSLGAGVLRAYGYTF
TRBJ2-7	13	TRBV7-3	TRBD1	.	TGTGCCAGCAGCGTACAGGGGGGTTACGAGCAGTACTTC	CASSVQGGYEQYF
TRBJ2-7	17	TRBV15	.	.	TGTGCCACCAGCAGGTACGGGGGGCCCTCGCTCTCCTACGAGCAGTACTTC	CATSRYGGPSLSYEQYF
TRBJ2-1	16	TRBV5-1	TRBD2	.	TGCGCCAGCAGCCGAAGGACTAGCGGGAGTTTGGATGAGCAGTTCTTC	CASSRRTSGSLDEQFF
TRBJ2-7	14	TRBV6-1	TRBD2	.	TGTGCCAGCTCGGGACTAGCGGATCCCTACGAGCAGTACTTC	CASSGLADPYEQYF
TRBJ1-1	13	TRBV29-1	.	.	TGCAGCGTGGAGGAGGGTTGGGGCACTGAAGCTTTCTTT	CSVEEGWGTEAFF
TRBJ1-4	15	TRBV5-5	.	.	TGTGCCAGCAGCGCCCAGGGTGCAACTAATGAAAAACTGTTTTTT	CASSAQGATNEKLFF
TRBJ2-1	14	TRBV5-8	TRBD2	few	TGTGCCTCCTTAGCGGGGGGTACCTACAATGAGCAGTTCTTC	CASLAGGTYNEQFF
TRBJ1-2	12	TRBV29-1	.	once	TGCAGCGTGAGCGGCAGCAACTATGGCTACACCTTC	CSVSGSNYGYTF
TRBJ1-5	14	TRBV6-4	TRBD1	.	TGTGCCAGCAGTGACAAGGGGGCCTGGCAGCCCCAGCATTTT	CASSDKGAWQPQHF
TRBJ2-1	18	TRBV5-5	.	few	TGTGCCAGCAGCTTGGAGTACAGTGGGGCCAGCTCCTACAATGAGCAGTTCTTC	CASSLEYSGASSYNEQFF
TRBJ2-3	20	TRBV4-1	TRBD2	.	TGCGCCAGCAGCCCTCCCCTGGGACTAGCGGAGAGAGAGGATTTAGATACGCAGTATTTT	CASSPPLGLAEREDLDTQYF
TRBJ2-1	13	TRBV14	.	few	TGTGCCAGCAGCCGGGACAACTACAATGAGCAGTTCTTC	CASSRDNYNEQFF
TRBJ1-2	12	TRBV15	.	.	TGTGCCACCAGCGGACAGCCGGGTACCTACACCTTC	CATSGQPGTYTF
TRBJ1-3	16	TRBV11-2	TRBD1	few	TGTGCCAGCAGCTCGCGGGACAGGGCCCACTCCAACACCATATATTTT	CASSSRDRAHSNTIYF
TRBJ2-5	14	TRBV4-2	.	.	TGTGCCAGCAGCCAAGAGTTTCTTCAAGAGACCCAGTACTTC	CASSQEFLQETQYF
TRBJ2-7	15	TRBV13	TRBD2	.	TGTGCCAGCAGCCAAAGGGGACTAGCGGACTACGAGCAGTACTTC	CASSQRGLADYEQYF
TRBJ2-7	15	TRBV6-6	.	.	TGTGCCAGCAGTTACTCCCGGGGGATGAGGAACGAGCAGTACTTC	CASSYSRGMRNEQYF
TRBJ2-6	19	TRBV19	.	.	TGTGCCAGTAGTACGCGGACAGACTTCGCGGGCTCTGGGGCCAACGTCCTGACTTTC	CASSTRTDFAGSGANVLTF
TRBJ1-1	12	TRBV7-9	TRBD1	.	TGTGCCGGCCAGTCCACGGACAGGCAAGCTTTCTTT	CAGQSTDRQAFF
TRBJ2-6	18	TRBV6-1	.	.	TGTGCCAGCAGTGGTTGGGGGAGGAGGCCGTCTGGGGCCAACGTCCTGACTTTC	CASSGWGRRPSGANVLTF
TRBJ1-5	14	TRBV27	.	.	TGTGCCAGCAGTTTTAGGGAGACCAATCAGCCCCAGCATTTT	CASSFRETNQPQHF
TRBJ1-1	11	TRBV6-6	.	.	TGTGCCAGCAGTGGACAGTTAGGAGCTTTCTTT	CASSGQLGAFF
TRBJ2-7	12	TRBV7-9	.	.	TGTGCCAGCAGCTTCCTTGAGCACGAGCAGTACTTC	CASSFLEHEQYF
TRBJ2-2	16	TRBV9	TRBD1	.	TGTGCCAGCAGCGTAGGTACGACAGGGGTCACCGGGGAGCTGTTTTTT	CASSVGTTGVTGELFF
TRBJ2-7	14	TRBV5-1	TRBD2	medium-sized	TGCGCCAGCAGCTTGACTAGCGGGAGAAACGAGCAGTACTTC	CASSLTSGRNEQYF
TRBJ1-5	15	TRBV28	.	.	TGTGCCAGCAGTTCGGGGGGCGAGGGAAATCAGCCCCAGCATTTT	CASSSGGEGNQPQHF
TRBJ2-7	16	TRBV19	.	.	TGTGCCAGTAGTTTGAAAGTGGGAGGAGGGACCTACGAGCAGTACTTC	CASSLKVGGGTYEQYF